This note documents a single T cell receptor (beta chain) sequence. PCR involved 60 Vbeta and 13 Jbeta primers. Assay used: immunoSEQ multiplex PCR; TCRdb lists only in-frame clones, some missing. In the table there are 150,000 or so clones, around three quarters of which are singletons. V lost 4 bases to trimming and J lost 4 bases, with 7 bases between them. This CDR3 has 12 amino acids. Germline values: CDR1 SGHVS, CDR2 FQNEAQ. This sample was included in a study of cytomegalovirus exposure and HLA in healthy donors. The source material was PBMCs. This sequence joins TRBV7-8 and TRBJ2-5; no clear D gene. The receptor's source is a man aged 35-49 years in good health and CMV-seronegative. The CDR3 spells CASSSNTETQYF. CDR3 sequence (DNA): TGTGCCAGCAGCTCGAACACAGAGACCCAGTACTTC.